These 18 T cell receptor beta chains were all obtained from the same sample, sequenced in a study of blood T cell repertoires in COVID-19. The method was immunoSEQ multiplex PCR; TCRdb's version includes in-frame clones alone and lacks a portion of them. The repertoire holds 90,000 to 120,000 clones, with roughly 91% as singletons. Material: peripheral blood. All receptors derive from a human donor in a cohort sampled during active COVID-19.

This clone was counted a single time. This rearrangement joins TRBV28 to TRBJ2-3; possibly TRBD1 for D (5 bases). This CDR3 has 14 amino acids. CDR1 and CDR2 from the germline V gene are MDHEN and SYDVKM. The V end was cut by 9 bases, the J end by 0 bases, with 13 bases between. CDR3 sequence (DNA): TGTGCCAGTCGCTGGGGCACGAGCACAGATACGCAGTATTTT. It encodes CASRWGTSTDTQYF.

The rearrangement links TRBV2 to TRBJ1-5; 10 nucleotides align to TRBD1. Germline CDR1 reads SNHLY; CDR2 reads FYNNEI. J was trimmed by 2 bases and V by 4 bases; bases with no gene match: 2. CDR3 length equals 15 residues. The DNA for the CDR3 is TGTGCCAGCAGTGGGGGGACAGGGGGCAATCAGCCCCAGCATTTT. Residues: CASSGGTGGNQPQHF.

The chain is built from TRBV28 and TRBJ1-4; a weak D match, TRBD1 (5 bases). V lost 3 bases to trimming and J lost 5 bases, with 16 bases between them. This CDR3 has 16 residues. Germline V gene data show CDR1 as MDHEN and CDR2 as SYDVKM. For the CDR3, the DNA is TGTGCCAGCAGTTTCGGCAGGGCAACGCGGAATGAAAAACTGTTTTTT. Its protein product is CASSFGRATRNEKLFF. Supplemented by reference TRBV28 and TRBJ1-4, the full variable domain reads DVKVTQSSRYLVKRTGEKVFLECVQDMDHENMFWYRQDPGLGLRLIYFSYDVKMKEKGDIPEGYSVSREKKERFSLILESASTNQTSMYLCASSFGRATRNEKLFFGSGTQLSVL.

In this sample, this clone turned up once. The rearrangement joins TRBV5-6 to TRBJ2-7, with TRBD1 matching 9 bases. V shed 4 bases and J 3 bases; nucleotides not matched to a gene: 5. The CDR3 runs 14 residues. The germline V gene encodes CDR1 SGHDT and CDR2 YYEEEE. The CDR3 DNA sequence: TGTGCCAGCAGCCGGGACAGGGAGTTCTACGAGCAGTACTTC. Amino acid sequence: CASSRDREFYEQYF.

The rearrangement joins TRBV12-3 or TRBV12-4 to TRBJ1-1; 8 bases are shared with TRBD1. This CDR3 has 12 amino acids. V lost 6 bases, J lost 12 bases, and 9 bases stayed unmatched. The CDR3 DNA reads TGTGCCAGCAGCCTAGGACAGGGTGGACCTTTCTTT. It specifies CASSLGQGGPFF.

The chain is built from TRBV5-6 and TRBJ1-2; possibly TRBD1 for D (5 bases). V lost 4 bases and J 8 bases, leaving 18 bases between the germline ends. This CDR3 spans 14 amino acids. Looked up from germline, CDR1 is SGHDT and CDR2 is YYEEEE. The CDR3 DNA sequence: TGTGCCAGCAGCATAGACTCCAGGGTAAACGGCTACACCTTC. Its protein is CASSIDSRVNGYTF.

This clone was seen just once. This chain connects TRBV2 to TRBJ1-6; 8 nucleotides match TRBD1. This CDR3 region has 13 residues. Trimming cost V 6 bases and J 9 bases; bases outside gene matches: 4. The germline V gene encodes CDR1 SNHLY and CDR2 FYNNEI. This CDR3 reads CASRGQVPSPLHF. DNA for the CDR3: TGTGCCAGCAGGGGACAGGTTCCTTCACCCCTCCACTTT.

The chain couples TRBV5-4 to TRBJ2-2; TRBD2 aligns across 7 bases. CDR3 length equals 14 residues. Germline V CDR1 and CDR2: SGHNT, YYREEE (reference sequence). After removal of 2 bases from V and 4 bases from J, the junction contained 2 bases not matched to a gene. CDR3 in amino acids: CASSFRGVTGELFF. CDR3 DNA sequence: TGTGCCAGCAGCTTCCGGGGGGTCACCGGGGAGCTGTTTTTT.

The rearrangement links TRBV5-6 to TRBJ2-2, with 9 bases aligning to TRBD1. The germline gives CDR1 SGHDT, CDR2 YYEEEE. The CDR3 is 16 amino acids. V lost 6 bases to trimming and J lost 4 bases; unmatched junction nucleotides: 10. CDR3 sequence (DNA): TGTGCCAGCACCCTGACCGGGACAGGGTTCACCGGGGAGCTGTTTTTT. Its protein product is CASTLTGTGFTGELFF. The variable domain in full, with the rest retrieved from reference TRBV5-6 and TRBJ2-2, is DAGVTQSPTHLIKTRGQQVTLRCSPKSGHDTVSWYQQALGQGPQFIFQYYEEEERQRGNFPDRFSGHQFPNYSSELNVNALLLGDSALYLCASTLTGTGFTGELFFGEGSRLTVL.

The V and J genes are TRBV12-3 or TRBV12-4 and TRBJ2-7; unclear D gene. V lost 7 bases to trimming and J lost 5 bases, with 12 bases between them. This CDR3 comprises 12 residues. The CDR3 loop reads CASTLMGHEQYF. The CDR3 DNA reads TGTGCCAGCACGTTAATGGGCCACGAGCAGTACTTC.

CDR3 amino acids: CASSPRQQGAGPEQYF. The CDR3 region has the DNA TGTGCCAGCTCACCCCGCCAACAGGGGGCGGGGCCCGAGCAGTACTTC. V is TRBV18 and J is TRBJ2-7; 9 bases map to TRBD1. This CDR3 is built from 16 residues. Unmatched junction bases numbered 12, after V lost 3 bases and J lost 6 bases. Per germline, CDR1 KGHSH and CDR2 LQKENI.

This chain links TRBV5-1 with TRBJ1-4; TRBD1 might be the D (6 bases). The V end lost 0 bases, the J end lost 1 base, and 10 bases lay between the germline ends. Germline values: CDR1 SGHRS, CDR2 YFSETQ. This CDR3 is built from 16 residues. In nucleotides, the CDR3 is TGCGCCAGCAGCTTGGGGGACACCAGAACTAATGAAAAACTGTTTTTT. Translation: CASSLGDTRTNEKLFF.

In its sample, this clone was seen once. The chain combines TRBV5-6 with TRBJ1-1, with TRBD1 as a possible D gene (5 bases). Trimming took 4 bases from V and 10 from J, leaving 17 bases between them. Germline V gene sequence: CDR1 SGHDT, CDR2 YYEEEE. The CDR3 consists of 13 residues. CDR3 bases: TGTGCCAGCAGCCTGAAGGGCGGTCAGGGAGCTTTCTTT. This sequence encodes CASSLKGGQGAFF.

The gene calls are TRBV28 and TRBJ1-2; TRBD1 agrees at 8 bases. With V trimmed by 6 bases and J by 5 bases, 8 bases remained unmatched. The CDR3 is made up of 14 amino acids. Germline V gives CDR1 MDHEN, CDR2 SYDVKM. The CDR3 DNA reads TGTGCCAGCAGCCCCGGGACAGGTTTTTATGGCTACACCTTC. Translating it yields CASSPGTGFYGYTF.

The J gene is TRBJ1-2, the V gene TRBV7-2, with D perhaps TRBD1 (6 bases). The germline gives CDR1 SGHTA, CDR2 FQGNSA. This CDR3 spans 14 amino acids. Trimming stripped 5 bases from V and 4 bases from J, with 14 bases between. CDR3 nucleotide sequence: TGTGCCAGCAGCCCGCCGGGGGGGGCCTATGGCTACACCTTC. Translation: CASSPPGGAYGYTF.

This chain links TRBV9 with TRBJ1-1, with D perhaps matching TRBD1 (6 bases). Trimming took off 3 bases at V and 5 bases at J, with 11 bases between the two ends. Germline CDR1 is SGDLS and CDR2 is YYNGEE. This CDR3 is 13 amino acids long. CDR3 amino acids: CASSAGEGTEAFF. The DNA of the CDR3 is TGTGCCAGCAGCGCAGGGGAGGGAACTGAAGCTTTCTTT.

The chain is built from TRBV9 and TRBJ1-3; D not resolved. CDR3 size: 14 residues. V dropped 0 bases and J dropped 2 bases, with 6 bases sitting between them. Per germline, CDR1 SGDLS and CDR2 YYNGEE. CDR3 DNA sequence: TGTGCCAGCAGCGTAGACGCGACTGGAAACACCATATATTTT. It is translated as CASSVDATGNTIYF. Full variable domain (missing parts from reference TRBV9 and TRBJ1-3): DSGVTQTPKHLITATGQRVTLRCSPRSGDLSVYWYQQSLDQGLQFLIQYYNGEERAKGNILERFSAQQFPDLHSELNLSSLELGDSALYFCASSVDATGNTIYFGEGSWLTVV.

This rearrangement joins TRBV3-1 (or the pseudogene TRBV3-2) to TRBJ2-1; 9 positions agree with TRBD2. V lost 3 bases, J lost 8 bases, and 14 bases stayed unmatched. Germline assignment: CDR1 LGHDT and CDR2 YNNKEL (reference sequence). This CDR3 contains 17 residues. CDR3 residues: CASSHNRAAGGPDEQFF. The CDR3 nucleotides are TGTGCCAGCAGCCATAACAGGGCCGCGGGAGGGCCGGATGAGCAGTTCTTC.